The clone carrying this T cell receptor beta chain was detected a few times. Its cognate antigen is unknown. Methods used by the authors: ImmunoSEQ yielded junction-only sequences lacking quality scores, so filtering differed. Clones were sequenced by immunoSEQ multiplex PCR, and TCRdb holds only the in-frame ones, with some missing. The D gene and trimming were derived from the DNA, and the V and J assignments and clone size from that table. The table shows around 700,000 clones, with less than 85% occurring only once. This specimen comes from a study of shared clonotypes between healthy human individuals. This CDR3 spans 12 amino acids. CDR1 is MNHNY, CDR2 SVGAGI, per germline (reference sequence). V gave up 6 bases and J gave up 5 bases, with 8 bases separating them. Overall study findings and caveats: Of the naive CD4 clonotypes, roughly 5.2% were shared across a handful of donors. Tissue TCR repertoires likely differ from these blood-only repertoires. Depth of sequencing was expected to influence donor clonotype sharing.

Sample: memory CD4+ T cells sorted from blood. Subset reported: CD45RA-negative fraction. The receptor was derived from a woman aged 25 to 39 in good health. The genes are TRBV6-6 and TRBJ2-1, with D tentatively TRBD1 (6 bases). The DNA for the CDR3 is TGTGCCAGCAGACAGGGTGACAATGAGCAGTTCTTC. The encoded protein is CASRQGDNEQFF.